This TCR beta chain was documented in a study of shared clonotypes between healthy human individuals. Measured with immunoSEQ multiplex PCR; TCRdb has only the in-frame clones, and not every one. The sample has a few million clones; 93% are singletons. V lost 2 bases and J lost 6, with 8 bases in between. This CDR3 spans 13 amino acids. Germline CDR1 and CDR2: MNHNY and SVGAGI (reference sequence). The chain employs TRBV6-6 and TRBJ1-5; no definite D call. The sample comprised naive CD4+ T cells from PBMCs. The subset: CD45RA+ positively selected. The receptor comes from a man younger than 30 in good health. Some clones in this sample may be carry-over from other donors' samples. DNA for the CDR3: TGTGCCAGCAGTTACGAGTTGAGTCAGCCCCAGCATTTT. Residues: CASSYELSQPQHF.